Below, 18 T cell receptor beta chains from the same sample are listed, as sequenced in a study of blood T cell repertoires in COVID-19 (dated by TCRdb to between 2020 and 2021). To prepare the library, the immunoSEQ multiplex PCR assay was applied. TCRdb obtained this table from immuneACCESS and retained in-frame rearrangements with V and J assigned. These tables miss some clones; where compared with another copy, unresolved V genes account for less than half of the shortfall, and the remainder is unexplained. The sample has 75,000 or so clones on record, 87% of them singletons. The ten most abundant clones make up 4.9% of the sample. Specimen: peripheral blood. These TCRs come from a woman older than 75 with active or convalescent COVID-19.

The J gene is TRBJ1-2, the V gene TRBV11-2, with 7 nucleotides matching TRBD1. Germline V gene lookup returns CDR1 SGHAT and CDR2 FQNNGV. J gave up 4 bases and V 5 bases, and 13 bases lay outside the gene matches. The CDR3 consists of 16 residues. DNA for the CDR3: TGTGCCAGCAGCCCGACCGGGACAGCCTTTTTCTATGGCTACACCTTC. Amino acid sequence: CASSPTGTAFFYGYTF.

The V gene is TRBV6-5, the J gene TRBJ1-2, with TRBD1 matching 9 bases. Per the germline V gene, CDR1 is MNHEY and CDR2 is SVGAGI. This CDR3 region has 15 residues. Trimming at V came to 0 bases and at J to 1 base, leaving 0 bases not matched to a gene. The CDR3 nucleotides are TGTGCCAGCAGTTACTCGGACAGGGGTAACTATGGCTACACCTTC. This gives the protein CASSYSDRGNYGYTF.

The chain combines TRBV4-3 with TRBJ2-3, with D possibly TRBD1 on 6 matching bases. The CDR3 contains 16 residues. The V gene's germline CDR1 is LGHNA and CDR2 YSLEER. Trimming took off 4 bases at V and 1 base at J, with 15 bases between the two ends. Here the CDR3 DNA reads TGCGCCAGCAGCCGGAGTGGGGGCCGAGGCACAGATACGCAGTATTTT. The encoded protein is CASSRSGGRGTDTQYF.

J is TRBJ2-5 and V is TRBV5-4; 9 positions match TRBD1. This CDR3 comprises 17 residues. The V gene's germline CDR1 is SGHNT and CDR2 YYREEE (reference sequence). The junction had 12 bases not matched to a gene; V was cut back by 4 bases and J by 2 bases. The CDR3 is CASSPVPGQGWQETQYF. Here the CDR3 DNA reads TGTGCCAGCAGCCCCGTCCCGGGACAGGGTTGGCAAGAGACCCAGTACTTC.

This clone occurred a few times. V gene TRBV5-6 combines with J gene TRBJ1-2, with D tentatively TRBD1 (6 bases). V gave up 2 bases and J gave up 8 bases, with 10 bases separating them. CDR1 is SGHDT and CDR2 is YYEEEE in the germline V gene. The length of the CDR3 is 12 residues. The CDR3 loop reads CASSFTGYGYTF. DNA of the CDR3: TGTGCCAGCAGCTTTACAGGGTACGGCTACACCTTC. The entire variable domain, with the rest obtained from reference TRBV5-6 and TRBJ1-2, is as follows: DAGVTQSPTHLIKTRGQQVTLRCSPKSGHDTVSWYQQALGQGPQFIFQYYEEEERQRGNFPDRFSGHQFPNYSSELNVNALLLGDSALYLCASSFTGYGYTFGSGTRLTVV.

This rearrangement joins TRBV11-2 to TRBJ2-1, with 15 bases aligning to TRBD2. V was pared by 5 bases and J by 12 bases, with 14 bases of the junction left unmatched. The CDR3 has 17 amino acids. Germline V gene data show CDR1 as SGHAT and CDR2 as FQNNGV. In DNA, the CDR3 is TGTGCCAGCAGCCCACGGTGGGGACTAGCGGGAGGACCGTCGCAGTTCTTC. Protein product: CASSPRWGLAGGPSQFF.

The J gene is TRBJ2-2, the V gene TRBV10-3; 7 bases are shared with TRBD2. CDR1 and CDR2 from the germline V gene are ENHRY and SYGVKD. CDR3 size: 14 residues. With V trimmed by 2 bases and J by 5 bases, 2 bases remained unmatched. DNA of the CDR3: TGTGCCATCAGTGAGGGGCGGGGGACCGGGGAGCTGTTTTTT. Translation: CAISEGRGTGELFF.

This clone was seen only a few times. The gene calls are TRBV3-1 (or the pseudogene TRBV3-2) and TRBJ1-4, with D unclear. CDR1 is LGHDT and CDR2 is YNNKEL in the germline V gene (reference sequence). This CDR3 contains 15 residues. V was pared by 1 base and J by 7 bases, with 13 bases between. CDR3 DNA: TGTGCCAGCAGCCAAGCTCCGGCGCGGGGTGAAAAACTGTTTTTT. The encoded protein is CASSQAPARGEKLFF.

This chain links TRBV27 with TRBJ2-3; 9 bases fit TRBD2. CDR1 MNHEY and CDR2 SMNVEV come from the germline V gene (reference sequence). J lost 1 base, V lost 6 bases, and 2 bases had no gene match. The CDR3 covers 14 residues. CDR3 DNA sequence: TGTGCCAGCAGCCGGACTAGCGGCACAGATACGCAGTATTTT. It yields the protein CASSRTSGTDTQYF.

V gene TRBV5-1 combines with J gene TRBJ2-3, with a tentative D call TRBD2 (6 bases). The germline gives CDR1 SGHRS, CDR2 YFSETQ. V was shortened by 0 bases and J by 2 bases, with 10 bases between the two germline ends. The CDR3 length is 15 residues. The DNA of the CDR3 is TGCGCCAGCAGCTTGGAGGGACTCAACACAGATACGCAGTATTTT. Translating gives CASSLEGLNTDTQYF.

This clone appeared a single time. This rearrangement joins TRBV10-3 to TRBJ2-1, with 11 bases aligning to TRBD2. Germline values: CDR1 ENHRY, CDR2 SYGVKD. The CDR3 extends over 16 amino acids. The V segment lost 4 bases and the J segment 6 bases; nucleotides outside the gene matches: 8. CDR3 coding DNA: TGTGCCATCAGTGCGGGTAGCGGGAGGGCCAGCAATGAGCAGTTCTTC. This gives the protein CAISAGSGRASNEQFF.

The chain employs TRBV7-8 and TRBJ2-2; 7 nucleotides line up with TRBD1. V dropped 5 bases and J dropped 2; count of bases not matched to a gene: 8. The CDR3 is made up of 16 amino acids. Germline V gene lookup returns CDR1 SGHVS and CDR2 FQNEAQ. The CDR3 sequence is CASSQQGQYNTGELFF. The CDR3 coding sequence is TGTGCCAGCAGCCAACAGGGACAGTATAACACCGGGGAGCTGTTTTTT.

DNA for the CDR3: TGCGCCAGCAGCTTGGCCCTAGCGGGAGGGCCGGGGGCCGGGGAGCTGTTTTTT. Translated, it gives CASSLALAGGPGAGELFF. The gene calls are TRBV5-1 and TRBJ2-2; 12 bases fit TRBD2. CDR1 SGHRS and CDR2 YFSETQ come from the germline V gene. This CDR3 has 18 residues. V gave up 0 bases and J gave up 6 bases; unmatched junction bases: 9.

Here the CDR3 reads CASSTQTLFPPSPLHF. The CDR3 DNA is TGTGCCAGCAGCACGCAGACACTCTTTCCCCCTTCACCCCTCCACTTT. V usage is TRBV7-8 and J usage is TRBJ1-6; D unresolved. Germline loops: CDR1 SGHVS, CDR2 FQNEAQ. Trimming took off 5 bases at V and 9 bases at J, with 20 bases between the two ends. The CDR3 runs 16 residues.

This chain uses TRBV3-1 (or the pseudogene TRBV3-2) with TRBJ1-4, with 7 bases lining up with TRBD1. Germline V gene data show CDR1 as LGHDT and CDR2 as YNNKEL (reference sequence). CDR3 length: 16 residues. J gave up 3 bases and V 3 bases, and 7 bases lay outside the gene matches. In DNA form, the CDR3 reads TGTGCCAGCAGCCAGACGACCGGGACAGCTAATGAAAAACTGTTTTTT. The encoded protein is CASSQTTGTANEKLFF.

The chain couples TRBV5-1 to TRBJ1-4; no definite D call. The germline CDR1 and CDR2 sequences are SGHRS and YFSETQ. V was pared by 1 base and J by 8 bases, with 9 bases between. The CDR3 covers 13 residues. CDR3 bases: TGCGCCAGCAGCTTGCGCGGTGAAGAAAAACTGTTTTTT. It encodes CASSLRGEEKLFF.

The chain recombines TRBV5-1 with TRBJ1-2; tentative D call: TRBD1 (6 bases). V was cut by 4 bases and J by 4 bases, with 20 bases left in between. Germline values: CDR1 SGHRS, CDR2 YFSETQ. This CDR3 contains 16 residues. CDR3 in DNA: TGCGCCAGCAGCCTAGGACCGGACAGTCTGGGCTATGGCTACACCTTC. Protein product: CASSLGPDSLGYGYTF.

The chain couples TRBV9 to TRBJ1-3, with 8 bases that match TRBD1. Germline V gives CDR1 SGDLS, CDR2 YYNGEE. The CDR3 covers 15 residues. Losses at the gene ends were 3 bases for V and 4 bases for J; bases not matched to a gene: 6. This chain's CDR3 is CASSAQTGVGNTIYF. CDR3 in DNA: TGTGCCAGCAGCGCTCAGACAGGGGTCGGAAACACCATATATTTT.